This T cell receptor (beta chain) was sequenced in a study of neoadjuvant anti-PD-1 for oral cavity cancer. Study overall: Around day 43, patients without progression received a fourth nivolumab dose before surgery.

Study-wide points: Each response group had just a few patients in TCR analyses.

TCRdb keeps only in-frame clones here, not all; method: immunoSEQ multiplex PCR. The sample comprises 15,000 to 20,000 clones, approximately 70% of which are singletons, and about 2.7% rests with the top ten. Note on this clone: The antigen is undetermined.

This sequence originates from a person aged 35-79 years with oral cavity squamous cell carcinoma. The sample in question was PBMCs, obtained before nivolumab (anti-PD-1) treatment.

The CDR3 DNA is TGTGCCAGCAGGTTTCTAGGGGGCCCCGGGGAGCTGTTTTTT. It specifies CASRFLGGPGELFF. This chain joins TRBV5-4 and TRBJ2-2, with 7 bases fitting TRBD1. The V segment lost 5 bases and the J segment 6 bases; nucleotides outside the gene matches: 7. This CDR3 contains 14 residues. Germline V lookup: CDR1 SGHNT, CDR2 YYREEE (reference sequence).